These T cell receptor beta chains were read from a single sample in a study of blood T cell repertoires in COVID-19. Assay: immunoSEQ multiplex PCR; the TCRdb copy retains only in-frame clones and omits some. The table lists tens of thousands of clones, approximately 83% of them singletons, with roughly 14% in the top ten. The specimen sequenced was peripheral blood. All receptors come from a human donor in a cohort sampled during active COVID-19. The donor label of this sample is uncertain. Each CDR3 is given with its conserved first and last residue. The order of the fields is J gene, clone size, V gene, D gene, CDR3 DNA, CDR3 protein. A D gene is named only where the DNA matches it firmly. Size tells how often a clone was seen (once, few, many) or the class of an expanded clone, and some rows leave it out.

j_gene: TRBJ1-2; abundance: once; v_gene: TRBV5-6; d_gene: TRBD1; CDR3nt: TGTGCCAGCAGCGCCGGGACAGGAGGTGGCTACACCTTC; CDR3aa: CASSAGTGGGYTF
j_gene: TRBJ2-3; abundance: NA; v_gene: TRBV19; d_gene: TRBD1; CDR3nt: TGTGCCAGTAGTCGGACAGGGGGCGGCACAGATACGCAGTATTTT; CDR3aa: CASSRTGGGTDTQYF
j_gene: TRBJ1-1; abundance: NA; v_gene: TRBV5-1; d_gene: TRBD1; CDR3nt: TGCGCCAGCAGCTTGGGACAGGGGCCTCACACTGAAGCTTTCTTT; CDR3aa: CASSLGQGPHTEAFF
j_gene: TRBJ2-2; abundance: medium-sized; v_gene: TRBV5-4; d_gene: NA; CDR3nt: TGTGCCAGCAGCCCAAGGGGCAGGGGAGCCGGGGAGCTGTTTTTT; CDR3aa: CASSPRGRGAGELFF
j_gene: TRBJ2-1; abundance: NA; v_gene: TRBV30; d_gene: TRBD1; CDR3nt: TGTGCCTGGGGGACAGGGTTCGGTGAGCAGTTCTTC; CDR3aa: CAWGTGFGEQFF
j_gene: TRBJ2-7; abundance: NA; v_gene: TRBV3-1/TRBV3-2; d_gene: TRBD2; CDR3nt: TGTGCCAGCAGCCAAGATCGGGGGGGGGATCCATACGAGCAGTACTTC; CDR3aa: CASSQDRGGDPYEQYF
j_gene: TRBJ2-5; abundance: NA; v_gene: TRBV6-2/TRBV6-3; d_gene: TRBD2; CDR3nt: TGTGCCAGCAGTTACCGGGCTAGCGGGTACCAAGAGACCCAGTACTTC; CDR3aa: CASSYRASGYQETQYF
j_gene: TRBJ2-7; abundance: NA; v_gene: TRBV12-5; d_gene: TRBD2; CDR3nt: TGTGCTAGTGTTGACCCACGGGACTACTCCTACGAGCAGTACTTC; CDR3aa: CASVDPRDYSYEQYF
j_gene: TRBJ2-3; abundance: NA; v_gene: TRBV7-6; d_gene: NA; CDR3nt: TGTGCCAGCAGCAACGGACAGTCTTTTAGCACAGATACGCAGTATTTT; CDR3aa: CASSNGQSFSTDTQYF
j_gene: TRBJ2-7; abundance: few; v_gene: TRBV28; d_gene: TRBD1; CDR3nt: TGTGCCAGCAGCCTGGGACAGGGGGCGGGAGAGCAGTACTTC; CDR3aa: CASSLGQGAGEQYF
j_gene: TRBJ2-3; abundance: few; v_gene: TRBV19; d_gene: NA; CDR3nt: TGTGCCAGTAGTACAGACTCTCTCACAGATACGCAGTATTTT; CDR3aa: CASSTDSLTDTQYF
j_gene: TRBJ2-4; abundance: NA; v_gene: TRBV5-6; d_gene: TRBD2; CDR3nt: TGTGCCAGCAGCTGGACTAGCGGGGGGGCCGTGGCCAAAAACATTCAGTACTTC; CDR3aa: CASSWTSGGAVAKNIQYF
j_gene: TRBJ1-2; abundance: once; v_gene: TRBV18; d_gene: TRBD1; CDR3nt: TGTGCCAGCTCACCCTCGGACAGGGGAGGCCCCAACTATGGCTACACCTTC; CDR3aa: CASSPSDRGGPNYGYTF
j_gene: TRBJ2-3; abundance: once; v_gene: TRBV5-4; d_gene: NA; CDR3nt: TGTGCCAGCAGCTTGAAGGGGACAGATACGCAGTATTTT; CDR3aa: CASSLKGTDTQYF
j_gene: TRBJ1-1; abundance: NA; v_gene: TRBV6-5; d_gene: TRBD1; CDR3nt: TGTGCCAGCCGGGACAGAATGAACACTGAAGCTTTCTTT; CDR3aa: CASRDRMNTEAFF
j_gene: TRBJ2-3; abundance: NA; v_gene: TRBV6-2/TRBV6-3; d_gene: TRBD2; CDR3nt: TGTGCCAGCAGTTACCCACGGGGCGGGGGGGCCGCAGATACGCAGTATTTT; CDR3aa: CASSYPRGGGAADTQYF
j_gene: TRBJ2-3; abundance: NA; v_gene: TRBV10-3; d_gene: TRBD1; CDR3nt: TGTGCCATCACGCCGGGACAGAGCACAGATACGCAGTATTTT; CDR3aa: CAITPGQSTDTQYF
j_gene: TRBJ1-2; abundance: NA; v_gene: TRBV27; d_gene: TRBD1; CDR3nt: TGTGCCAGCAGTTTCGCAGGGGGCGCCCACTATGGCTACACCTTC; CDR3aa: CASSFAGGAHYGYTF
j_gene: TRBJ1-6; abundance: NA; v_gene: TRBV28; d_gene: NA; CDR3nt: TGTGCCAGCAGTTTTCGGAGGGCCTATAATTCACCCCTCCACTTT; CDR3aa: CASSFRRAYNSPLHF
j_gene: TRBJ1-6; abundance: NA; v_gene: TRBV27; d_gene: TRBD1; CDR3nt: TGTGCCAGCAGTTTCGTGGGACAGGTCGGTTCACCCCTCCACTTT; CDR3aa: CASSFVGQVGSPLHF
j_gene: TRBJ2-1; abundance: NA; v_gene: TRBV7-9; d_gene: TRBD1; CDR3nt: TGTGCCAGCAGCGGGACCGGGACAGGGGTAAATGAGCAGTTCTTC; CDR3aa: CASSGTGTGVNEQFF
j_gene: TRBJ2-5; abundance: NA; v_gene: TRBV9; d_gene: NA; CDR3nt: TGTGCCAGCAGCGTAGGCGGGGTACAAGAGACCCAGTACTTC; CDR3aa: CASSVGGVQETQYF
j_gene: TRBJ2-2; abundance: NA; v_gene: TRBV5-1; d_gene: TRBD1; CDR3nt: TGCGCCAGCAGCCCCGGGACAGGGTCGAAAGCCGGGGAGCTGTTTTTT; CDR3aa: CASSPGTGSKAGELFF
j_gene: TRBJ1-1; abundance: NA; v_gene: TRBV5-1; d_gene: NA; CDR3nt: TGCGCCAGCAGCTTGAGCCGACAGATGAACACTGAAGCTTTCTTT; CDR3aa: CASSLSRQMNTEAFF
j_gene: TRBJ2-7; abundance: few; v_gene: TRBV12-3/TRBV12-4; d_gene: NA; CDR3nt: TGTGCCAGCAGCCGGGGCTACGAGCAGTACTTC; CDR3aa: CASSRGYEQYF
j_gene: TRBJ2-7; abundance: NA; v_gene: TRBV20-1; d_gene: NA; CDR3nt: TGCAGTGCTAGAGATGCCGGCGAGCAGTACTTC; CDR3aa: CSARDAGEQYF
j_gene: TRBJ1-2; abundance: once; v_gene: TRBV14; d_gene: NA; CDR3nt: TGTGCCAGCATCTGGGGAGGGGCTGATGGCTACACCTTC; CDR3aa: CASIWGGADGYTF
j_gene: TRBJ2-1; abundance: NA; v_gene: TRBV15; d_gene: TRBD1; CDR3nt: TGTGCCACCAGCAAGAACCGGGACAGTTACAATGAGCAGTTCTTC; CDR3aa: CATSKNRDSYNEQFF
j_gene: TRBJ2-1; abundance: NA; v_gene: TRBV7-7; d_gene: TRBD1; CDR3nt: TGTGCTAGCAGCCTTGGGACAGGGGGCCTAGATGAGCAGTTCTTC; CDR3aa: CASSLGTGGLDEQFF
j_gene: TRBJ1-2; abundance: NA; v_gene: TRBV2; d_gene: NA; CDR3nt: TGTGCCAGCCAGGATGGGGGACTCTATGGCTACACCTTC; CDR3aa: CASQDGGLYGYTF
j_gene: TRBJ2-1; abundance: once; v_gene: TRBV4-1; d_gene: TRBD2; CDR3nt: TGCGCCAGCAGCCCAGGCGGGGGGGCTGTTAATGAGCAGTTCTTC; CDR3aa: CASSPGGGAVNEQFF
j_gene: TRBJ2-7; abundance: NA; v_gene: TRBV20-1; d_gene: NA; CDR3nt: TGCAGTGCTAGCCCTGACAGAGAGCAGTACTTC; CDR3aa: CSASPDREQYF
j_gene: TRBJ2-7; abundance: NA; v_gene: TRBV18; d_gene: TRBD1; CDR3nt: TGTGCCAGCTCATCGGGACAGGGGAACGAGCAGTACTTC; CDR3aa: CASSSGQGNEQYF
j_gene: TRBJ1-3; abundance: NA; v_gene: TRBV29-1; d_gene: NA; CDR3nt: TGCAGCGTTGTAGGGGATTCGGGACTTTTGTCTGGAAACACCATATATTTT; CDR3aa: CSVVGDSGLLSGNTIYF
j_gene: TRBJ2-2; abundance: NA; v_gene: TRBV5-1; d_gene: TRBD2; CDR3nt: TGCGCCAGCAGCACCGGACTAGCGGGGCGGGACGGGGAGCTGTTTTTT; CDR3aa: CASSTGLAGRDGELFF
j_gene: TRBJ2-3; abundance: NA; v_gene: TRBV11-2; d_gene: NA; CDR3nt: TGTGCCAGCAGCTTCCCCTACAGATCAGATACGCAGTATTTT; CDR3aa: CASSFPYRSDTQYF
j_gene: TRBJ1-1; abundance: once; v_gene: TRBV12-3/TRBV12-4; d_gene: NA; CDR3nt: TGTGCCAGCAAGAAAGCTTATGACACTGAAGCTTTCTTT; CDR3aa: CASKKAYDTEAFF
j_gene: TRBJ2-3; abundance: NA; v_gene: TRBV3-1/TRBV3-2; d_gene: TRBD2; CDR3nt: TGTGCCAGCAGCCAAGATTCCATAGCGGGGGGTTCAGATACGCAGTATTTT; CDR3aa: CASSQDSIAGGSDTQYF
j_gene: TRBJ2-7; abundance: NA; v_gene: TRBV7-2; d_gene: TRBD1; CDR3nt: TGTGCCAGCAGCTTAACCCGGACAGGGATCGAGCAGTACTTC; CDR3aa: CASSLTRTGIEQYF
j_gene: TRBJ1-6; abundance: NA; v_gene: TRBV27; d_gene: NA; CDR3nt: TGTGCCAGCAGCCAACAGGGAGTTGTGAATTCACCCCTCCACTTT; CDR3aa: CASSQQGVVNSPLHF
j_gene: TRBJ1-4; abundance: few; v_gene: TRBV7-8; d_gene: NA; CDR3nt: TGTGCCAGCAGCCGCAAGACAGGATCTAATGAAAAACTGTTTTTT; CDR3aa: CASSRKTGSNEKLFF
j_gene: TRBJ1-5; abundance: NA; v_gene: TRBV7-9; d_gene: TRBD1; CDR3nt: TGTGCCAGCAGCTTAGCGACAGGGAATCAGCCCCAGCATTTT; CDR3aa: CASSLATGNQPQHF
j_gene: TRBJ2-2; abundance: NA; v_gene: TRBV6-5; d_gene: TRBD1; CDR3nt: TGTGCCAGCAGTTCCGGACAGGTTCATGGAGGGGAGCTGTTTTTT; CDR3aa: CASSSGQVHGGELFF
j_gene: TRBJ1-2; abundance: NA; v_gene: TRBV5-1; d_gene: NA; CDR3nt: TGCGCCAGCAGCGTTCCCGAGGGCGGCGGCTACACCTTC; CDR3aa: CASSVPEGGGYTF
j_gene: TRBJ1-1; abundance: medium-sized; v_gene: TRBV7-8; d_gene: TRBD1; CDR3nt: TGTGCCAGCAGCTTAGGGGCAGGGGGATCCACTGAAGCTTTCTTT; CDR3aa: CASSLGAGGSTEAFF
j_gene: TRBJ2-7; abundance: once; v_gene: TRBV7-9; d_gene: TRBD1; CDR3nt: TGTGCCAGCAGCTTAGCGCCGGGACAGGTTTACGAGCAGTACTTC; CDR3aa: CASSLAPGQVYEQYF
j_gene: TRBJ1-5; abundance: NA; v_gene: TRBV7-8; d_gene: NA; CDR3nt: TGTGCCAGCAGCGCAACAGGGTACAATCAGCCCCAGCATTTT; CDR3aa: CASSATGYNQPQHF
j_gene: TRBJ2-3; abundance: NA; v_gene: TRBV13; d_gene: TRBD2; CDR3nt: TGTGCCAGCAGCTCGCCCCGGAGTAGCGGGGCTGCGGATACGCAGTATTTT; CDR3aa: CASSSPRSSGAADTQYF
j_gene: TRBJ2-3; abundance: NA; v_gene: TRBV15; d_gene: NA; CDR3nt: TGTGCCACCAGCAGAGATCTCCGGGGGGCGGGCACAGATACGCAGTATTTT; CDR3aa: CATSRDLRGAGTDTQYF
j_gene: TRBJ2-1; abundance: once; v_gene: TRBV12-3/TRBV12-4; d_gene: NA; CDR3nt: TGTGCCAGCAGGAGGGCATCGTACAATGAGCAGTTCTTC; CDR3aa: CASRRASYNEQFF
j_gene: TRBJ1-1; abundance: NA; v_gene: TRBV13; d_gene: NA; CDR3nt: TGTGCCAGCAGCCCGGGGTCCCTTCAAGAAGCTTTCTTT; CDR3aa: CASSPGSLQEAFF
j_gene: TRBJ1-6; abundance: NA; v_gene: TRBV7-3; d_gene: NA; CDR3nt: TGTGCCAGCAGCTCTTCCGTAGGGAGGAATTCACCCCTCCACTTT; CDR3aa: CASSSSVGRNSPLHF
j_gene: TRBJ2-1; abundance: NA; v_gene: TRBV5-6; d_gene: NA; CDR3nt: TGTGCCAGCAGCTCTGACTTAAACTCCTACAATGAGCAGTTCTTC; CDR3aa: CASSSDLNSYNEQFF
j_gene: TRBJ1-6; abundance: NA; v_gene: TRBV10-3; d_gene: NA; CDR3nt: TGTGCCATCAGTGAGTCGCGGGGGAATTCACCCCTCCACTTT; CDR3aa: CAISESRGNSPLHF
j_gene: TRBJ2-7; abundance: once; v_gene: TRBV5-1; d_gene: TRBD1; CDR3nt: TGCGCCAGCAGCTTGGGACAGGGGGCGCAGTACGAGCAGTACTTC; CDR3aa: CASSLGQGAQYEQYF